This paragraph reports one T cell receptor (beta chain). The antigen remains undetermined. This sample was taken from a study of cytomegalovirus exposure and HLA in healthy donors. Donors had nominal health at sampling but likely had unrecorded immune exposures. V dropped 4 bases and J dropped 0 bases, with 13 bases sitting between them. CDR1 and CDR2 (germline): MGHRA, YSYEKL. The CDR3 has 16 amino acids. Study observations and caveats: The study labeled 150 to 200 TCR beta chains cytomegalovirus-associated.

Primers: 60 Vbeta forward and 13 Jbeta reverse. The data were produced by immunoSEQ multiplex PCR, yet TCRdb's version contains in-frame clones alone and is incomplete. The table has some 140,000 clones, around 80% seen once. The sample was PBMCs. This TCR came from a middle-aged woman in good health and CMV-seronegative. This chain uses TRBV4-1 with TRBJ1-3; TRBD1 might be the D (5 bases). The DNA of the CDR3 is TGCGCCAGCAGCCCCGGGGGGGGGAGCTCTGGAAACACCATATATTTT. It yields the protein CASSPGGGSSGNTIYF.